This T cell receptor (beta chain) stems from a study of shared clonotypes between healthy human individuals. As concerns this clone: The target antigen is unknown.

The protocol was immunoSEQ multiplex PCR, while the TCRdb copy is restricted to in-frame clones and leaves out a portion. This sample has about 2.4 million clones, with 80% to 95% found just once. Every one of the donors was a Caucasian adult that lived in Nashville, Tennessee. Study-wide points: Depth was large, yet rarefaction showed that sorted-subset sequencing was incomplete.

Germline loops: CDR1 LGHNA, CDR2 YNFKEQ. CDR3 length: 18 residues. With V trimmed by 4 bases and J by 2 bases, 4 bases remained unmatched. This chain uses TRBV4-2 with TRBJ2-2, with 16 positions matching TRBD2. This TCR came from a young man in good health. Some clones in this sample may be carry-over from other donors' samples. The sample was naive CD4+ T cells from PBMCs. The subset denotes: CD45RA+ positively selected. Here the CDR3 DNA reads TGTGCCAGCAGCCCTGGGACTAGCGGGAGGGGAAACACCGGGGAGCTGTTTTTT. This encodes CASSPGTSGRGNTGELFF.